The 9 T cell receptor beta chains given below trace back to one sample, sequenced in a study of T-cell reconstitution after alpha-beta-depleted transplantation in children. Construction of the TCRbeta library involved unique molecular identifiers. TCRdb passed the PCR reads through MiXCR, listing each CDR3 protein once. The sample includes around 420,000 distinct CDR3 sequences, around 16% of them seen just once. Sample: PBMCs, mostly from graft donor cells, taken 360 days after TCRalphabeta/CD19-depleted stem cell transplant. These receptors were collected from a boy in the first two years of life who had a stem cell transplant for Wiskott-Aldrich syndrome, so the T cells may come from the graft donor.

This clonotype was observed a few times. V and J are TRBV5-1 and TRBJ2-3; D ambiguous. This CDR3 region has 12 residues. Between the trimmed V and J ends, which lost 7 bases and 4 bases, there was a span of 10 bases. Per the germline V gene, CDR1 is SGHRS and CDR2 is YFSETQ. The chain's CDR3 is CASRSDPDTQYF. The DNA of the CDR3 is TGCGCCAGCCGGTCGGATCCAGATACGCAGTATTTT.

This clonotype was observed a few times. The chain has TRBV10-3 and TRBJ2-7; 10 nucleotides agree with TRBD1. This CDR3 is built from 14 residues. Unmatched junction bases numbered 2, after V lost 4 bases and J lost 2 bases. Looked up from germline, CDR1 is ENHRY and CDR2 is SYGVKD. The CDR3, as DNA: TGTGCCATCAGTGGGACAGGGGGGACCTACGAGCAGTACTTC. Translation gives CAISGTGGTYEQYF.

The chain employs TRBV9 and TRBJ2-2; D not resolved. This CDR3 has 16 amino acids. The V gene's germline CDR1 is SGDLS and CDR2 YYNGEE. V dropped 4 bases and J dropped 1 base, with 14 bases sitting between them. CDR3 DNA sequence: TGTGCCAGCAGCCCCCGGGTCTCACGGAACACCGGGGAGCTGTTTTTT. This sequence encodes CASSPRVSRNTGELFF.

This clonotype was recorded a few times. The rearrangement links TRBV27 to TRBJ2-6, with 8 bases identical to TRBD2. Germline-derived CDR1 and CDR2 are MNHEY and SMNVEV (reference sequence). The CDR3 runs 16 residues. After removal of 6 bases from V and 0 bases from J, the junction contained 4 bases not matched to a gene. The CDR3 here is CASRPGRVSGANVLTF. The CDR3 coding sequence is TGTGCCAGCAGACCCGGGAGGGTCTCTGGGGCCAACGTCCTGACTTTC.

The chain combines TRBV29-1 with TRBJ1-6; 9 bases map to TRBD1. Germline-derived CDR1 and CDR2 are SQVTM and ANQGSEA. J gave up 8 bases and V 5 bases, and 1 base lay outside the gene matches. The CDR3 extends over 12 amino acids. CDR3 in amino acids: CSVRTGDSPLHF. CDR3 nucleotides: TGCAGCGTTCGGACAGGGGATTCACCCCTCCACTTT.

This chain links TRBV7-9 with TRBJ1-1; 8 bases map to TRBD1. Germline V gene lookup returns CDR1 SEHNR and CDR2 FQNEAQ (reference sequence). After removal of 8 bases from V and 6 bases from J, the junction contained 2 bases not matched to a gene. This CDR3 has 11 amino acids. The CDR3 nucleotides read TGTGCCAGCGGACAGGGTTCTGAAGCTTTCTTT. Translated: CASGQGSEAFF.

This clonotype was counted ten times or more. This sequence joins TRBV29-1 and TRBJ2-2, with 9 bases matching TRBD2. From germline, CDR1 is SQVTM and CDR2 ANQGSEA. The CDR3 totals 14 residues. The CDR3 spells CSILAGANTGELFF. Written as DNA, the CDR3 is TGCAGTATTTTAGCGGGAGCGAACACCGGGGAGCTGTTTTTT.

V and J are TRBV12-3 or TRBV12-4 and TRBJ1-1; possible D gene TRBD1, 6 bases. This CDR3 region has 11 residues. V lost 4 bases and J 10 bases, leaving 10 bases between the germline ends. The CDR3 loop reads CASSSGTSAFF. The CDR3 DNA reads as TGTGCCAGCAGTTCAGGGACATCAGCTTTCTTT.

This clonotype has just a few counts. The chain carries TRBV5-1 and TRBJ2-1, with D possibly being TRBD1 (5 bases). CDR3 size: 12 residues. Per germline, CDR1 SGHRS and CDR2 YFSETQ. The ends were cut back, 4 bases at V and 5 bases at J, with 7 bases in the middle. The DNA of the CDR3 is TGCGCCAGCAGCATACAGGACAATGAGCAGTTCTTC. This translates into CASSIQDNEQFF.